Following are 24 T cell receptor beta chains from one sample sequenced in a study of T cells in localized non-small cell lung cancer. Sequencing used immunoSEQ multiplex PCR; TCRdb keeps in-frame clones, though not all of them. The sample has tens of thousands of clones; 88% are singletons. This specimen consisted of peripheral blood, obtained before any cancer treatment. Receptors were obtained from a woman aged 35 to 69 with stage I lung adenocarcinoma.

The V call is TRBV7-2, the J call TRBJ2-2, with D perhaps given as TRBD1 or TRBD2 (6 bases each). CDR1 and CDR2 from the germline V gene are SGHTA and FQGNSA. The ends were cut back, 4 bases at V and 6 bases at J, with 12 bases in the middle. The CDR3 has 14 amino acids. The CDR3 nucleotides are TGTGCCAGCAGCTGGGACTGGGGGCCCGGGGAGCTGTTTTTT. This codes for CASSWDWGPGELFF.

The gene calls are TRBV5-6 and TRBJ1-6; D is possibly TRBD1 (5 bases). Trimming pared 4 bases from V and 7 bases from J, leaving 15 bases between. The V gene's germline CDR1 is SGHDT and CDR2 YYEEEE. The CDR3 covers 15 residues. In DNA, the CDR3 is TGTGCCAGCAGCCGGGGGGAAGTTTGGAATTCACCCCTCCACTTT. Its translation: CASSRGEVWNSPLHF.

This clone has a single count. The rearrangement links TRBV6-1 to TRBJ2-1, with TRBD2 identical over 10 bases. Germline-derived CDR1 and CDR2 are MNHNS and SASEGT. J was trimmed by 4 bases and V by 2 bases; bases with no gene match: 14. This CDR3 comprises 19 residues. The CDR3 loop is CASSELGGSGRPSYNEQFF. CDR3 DNA: TGTGCCAGCAGTGAATTGGGGGGTAGCGGGAGGCCCTCGTACAATGAGCAGTTCTTC.

V and J are TRBV5-5 and TRBJ1-5; D is unclear. The V and J ends lost 2 bases and 2 bases respectively, with 8 bases between them. Germline lookup yields CDR1 SGHKS and CDR2 YYEKEE (reference sequence). There are 14 residues in the CDR3. The CDR3 DNA reads as TGTGCCAGCAGCTTAAGAGTCGGCAATCAGCCCCAGCATTTT. It encodes CASSLRVGNQPQHF.

This chain connects TRBV6-5 to TRBJ2-7, with D possibly being TRBD2 (6 bases). Germline CDR1 and CDR2: MNHEY and SVGAGI. There are 12 residues in the CDR3. V lost 7 bases to trimming and J lost 5 bases, with 12 bases between them. CDR3 in amino acids: CASTSTGDEQYF. CDR3 in DNA: TGTGCCAGCACCTCGACGGGGGACGAGCAGTACTTC.

This chain joins TRBV19 and TRBJ2-1, with TRBD2 matching 7 bases. The CDR3 spans 16 residues. V lost 3 bases and J lost 0; bases outside the gene matches: 5. The germline CDR1 and CDR2 sequences are LNHDA and SQIVND (reference sequence). The CDR3 DNA reads as TGTGCCAGTAGTATTTTAGGCGGGAGCTCCTACAATGAGCAGTTCTTC. This sequence encodes CASSILGGSSYNEQFF.

The V call is TRBV5-1, the J call TRBJ2-1, with 13 bases lining up with TRBD2. The CDR3 covers 15 residues. Germline V gene data show CDR1 as SGHRS and CDR2 as YFSETQ. V was pared by 7 bases and J by 5 bases, with 6 bases of the junction left unmatched. CDR3 bases: TGCGCCAGCTGTACCGGGACTAGCGGGAACAATGAGCAGTTCTTC. Translation: CASCTGTSGNNEQFF.

The chain is built from TRBV5-1 and TRBJ2-7; D is ambiguous. The germline gives CDR1 SGHRS, CDR2 YFSETQ. The CDR3 contains 15 residues. V lost 1 base to trimming and J lost 2 bases, with 13 bases between them. CDR3 DNA sequence: TGCGCCAGCAGCTTGTTGAGTGGAGTCACCTACGAGCAGTACTTC. Protein product: CASSLLSGVTYEQYF.

The chain employs TRBV25-1 and TRBJ1-6; 8 bases are shared with TRBD1. Losses at the gene ends were 2 bases for V and 10 bases for J; bases not matched to a gene: 13. This CDR3 has 17 amino acids. Germline loops: CDR1 MGHDK, CDR2 SYGVNS. In DNA, the CDR3 is TGTGCCAGCAGTGAACCCGACCGGACAGGGAGGCCCTCACCCCTCCACTTT. Translation gives CASSEPDRTGRPSPLHF.

This chain uses TRBV5-4 with TRBJ2-5, with a tentative D call TRBD1 (5 bases). The V end was cut by 2 bases, the J end by 7 bases, with 12 bases between. Germline V gene lookup returns CDR1 SGHNT and CDR2 YYREEE (reference sequence). CDR3 length: 13 residues. The DNA of the CDR3 is TGTGCCAGCAGCTTATCCGACAGTGGGACCCAGTACTTC. It codes for CASSLSDSGTQYF.

The chain employs TRBV28 and TRBJ1-5; 7 nucleotides match TRBD1. Germline V lookup: CDR1 MDHEN, CDR2 SYDVKM. This CDR3 comprises 12 residues. Trimming at V came to 4 bases and at J to 12 bases, leaving 6 bases not matched to a gene. In nucleotides, the CDR3 is TGTGCCAGCAGTTCCCAGGGGGACCGCCAGCATTTT. Translation gives CASSSQGDRQHF.

The chain has TRBV9 and TRBJ2-1, with D perhaps given as TRBD1 or TRBD2 (5 bases each). Trimming left V 6 bases short and J 4 bases short, with 20 bases between. The V gene's germline CDR1 is SGDLS and CDR2 YYNGEE. This CDR3 spans 16 amino acids. The CDR3 DNA reads TGTGCCAGCACCCCAGGGCTACTGGGGGATTACAATGAGCAGTTCTTC. It specifies CASTPGLLGDYNEQFF.

This rearrangement joins TRBV7-9 to TRBJ2-2; no clear D. CDR1 is SEHNR, CDR2 FQNEAQ, per germline (reference sequence). The V gene lost 5 bases and the J gene lost 0 bases, with 7 bases spanning the gap. The CDR3 contains 14 residues. CDR3 bases: TGTGCCAGCAGCGCCGCCGCGAACACCGGGGAGCTGTTTTTT. Its protein is CASSAAANTGELFF. The full variable domain, in which reference TRBV7-9 and TRBJ2-2 provide the parts outside the CDR3, is DTGVSQNPRHKITKRGQNVTFRCDPISEHNRLYWYRQTLGQGPEFLTYFQNEAQLEKSRLLSDRFSAERPKGSFSTLEIQRTEQGDSAMYLCASSAAANTGELFFGEGSRLTVL.

This clone was seen only a few times. This sequence joins TRBV7-3 and TRBJ2-1; 8 bases fit TRBD1. CDR3 size: 17 residues. The germline V gene encodes CDR1 SGHTA and CDR2 FQGTGA. After removal of 2 bases from V and 4 bases from J, the junction contained 10 bases not matched to a gene. CDR3 region: CASSLRAGTGAYNEQFF. CDR3 coding DNA: TGTGCCAGCAGCTTACGGGCCGGGACAGGCGCTTACAATGAGCAGTTCTTC.

This chain uses TRBV5-1 with TRBJ2-1; D ambiguous. The V end lost 0 bases, the J end lost 7 bases, and 5 bases lay between the germline ends. Germline values: CDR1 SGHRS, CDR2 YFSETQ. CDR3 length: 12 residues. The CDR3 reads CASSLEVNEQFF. The CDR3 nucleotides are TGCGCCAGCAGCTTGGAGGTTAATGAGCAGTTCTTC.

This clone was seen once. The chain joins TRBV28 to TRBJ2-7; TRBD1 might be the D (5 bases). V was shortened by 5 bases and J by 2 bases, with 19 bases between the two germline ends. The germline CDR1 and CDR2 sequences are MDHEN and SYDVKM. This CDR3 has 16 residues. CDR3: CASSPSGKAYPYEQYF. DNA for the CDR3: TGTGCCAGCAGTCCGTCAGGGAAAGCGTACCCCTACGAGCAGTACTTC.

The chain uses TRBV6-1 and TRBJ2-7; the D is unclear. V lost 5 bases and J lost 7, with 6 bases in between. In germline, CDR1 is MNHNS, CDR2 SASEGT. The CDR3 runs 10 residues. The CDR3 here is CASSWQEQYF. CDR3 bases: TGTGCCAGCAGTTGGCAGGAGCAGTACTTC.

V gene TRBV10-3 combines with J gene TRBJ2-1; D could derive from TRBD1 or TRBD2 (5 bases each). Trimming stripped 2 bases from V and 7 bases from J, with 15 bases between. CDR3 length equals 15 residues. CDR1 is ENHRY and CDR2 is SYGVKD in the germline V gene. The CDR3 DNA sequence: TGTGCCATCAGTGAGGGGGGACCGAGCGGAAATGAGCAGTTCTTC. Translating gives CAISEGGPSGNEQFF.

The CDR3 protein is CASSFQGGETQYF. In DNA form, the CDR3 reads TGTGCCAGCAGCTTCCAGGGCGGTGAGACCCAGTACTTC. The chain joins TRBV7-9 to TRBJ2-5; D is perhaps TRBD1 (5 bases). The CDR3 has 13 amino acids. V gave up 3 bases and J gave up 5 bases, with 10 bases separating them. Germline V CDR1 and CDR2: SEHNR, FQNEAQ (reference sequence).

V and J are TRBV14 and TRBJ1-1; possibly TRBD1 for D (6 bases). Trimming removed 4 bases from V and 4 bases from J, with 13 bases in between. The V gene's germline CDR1 is SGHDN and CDR2 FVKESK. CDR3 length equals 14 residues. CDR3 sequence reads: CASSPLLGATEAFF. The CDR3 DNA sequence: TGTGCCAGCAGCCCCCTCCTGGGGGCCACTGAAGCTTTCTTT. The variable domain in full, completed from reference TRBV14 and TRBJ1-1, reads EAGVTQFPSHSVIEKGQTVTLRCDPISGHDNLYWYRRVMGKEIKFLLHFVKESKQDESGMPNNRFLAERTGGTYSTLKVQPAELEDSGVYFCASSPLLGATEAFFGQGTRLTVV.

The CDR3 region is CASSSQTGTTEAFF. The CDR3 region has the DNA TGTGCCAGCAGCTCCCAAACAGGGACCACTGAAGCTTTCTTT. J is TRBJ1-1 and V is TRBV7-9; a possible D gene is TRBD1 (6 bases). Trimming removed 4 bases at V and 4 bases at J, with 13 bases between. Germline values: CDR1 SEHNR, CDR2 FQNEAQ (reference sequence). The CDR3 has 14 residues.

V and J are TRBV6-1 and TRBJ2-5, with 7 bases that match TRBD1. The CDR3 sequence is 13 residues long. Germline lookup yields CDR1 MNHNS and CDR2 SASEGT. Germline trimming cut 4 bases from V and 5 bases from J; bases unmatched to any gene: 4. The CDR3 nucleotides read TGTGCCAGCAGTGCGACAGGGATGGAGACCCAGTACTTC. Protein: CASSATGMETQYF.

The J gene is TRBJ2-3, the V gene TRBV7-6; no firm D call. This CDR3 spans 14 amino acids. CDR1 and CDR2 (germline): SGHVS, FNYEAQ. Trimming removed 8 bases at V and 0 bases at J, with 12 bases between. CDR3 DNA: TGTGCCAGCCGAAATCAGTTTAGCACAGATACGCAGTATTTT. This sequence encodes CASRNQFSTDTQYF.

V usage is TRBV2 and J usage is TRBJ2-5; D ambiguous. Germline assignment: CDR1 SNHLY and CDR2 FYNNEI. The CDR3 length is 13 residues. V was shortened by 5 bases and J by 1 base, with 8 bases between the two germline ends. The CDR3 nucleotides read TGTGCCAGCAGTTCAGAGTCCCAAGAGACCCAGTACTTC. Translation gives CASSSESQETQYF.